This T cell receptor beta chain was profiled in a study of T cell repertoires in cytomegalovirus infection. Study information: Both CMV infection and a matching HLA type were indicated by public TCR beta signatures. Study-wide findings and caveats: HLA-C-restricted, CMV-specific TCR beta clonotypes were dominant ex vivo. Carriage of CMV together with the relevant HLA was identifiable through cumulative public TCR beta family frequency.

This clonotype has ten or more counts. Its specificity is not known. TCRdb analysed the reads with MiXCR anew, one entry per CDR3 protein. The sample consists of around 320,000 distinct CDR3 sequences, roughly 9.5% of them appearing once. V was pared by 8 bases and J by 7 bases, with 12 bases of the junction left unmatched. The CDR3 spans 15 residues. Germline assignment: CDR1 ENHRY and CDR2 SYGVKD. This sequence originates from a human donor in good health (CMV status not recorded). Some clones in this sample may be carry-over from other donors' samples. Sequencing input: PBMCs. The V call is TRBV10-3, the J call TRBJ2-1; TRBD1 aligns across 9 bases. As DNA, the CDR3 is TGTGCCATCCGTGGATCCGGGACAGGGATTAATGAGCAGTTCTTC. It specifies CAIRGSGTGINEQFF.